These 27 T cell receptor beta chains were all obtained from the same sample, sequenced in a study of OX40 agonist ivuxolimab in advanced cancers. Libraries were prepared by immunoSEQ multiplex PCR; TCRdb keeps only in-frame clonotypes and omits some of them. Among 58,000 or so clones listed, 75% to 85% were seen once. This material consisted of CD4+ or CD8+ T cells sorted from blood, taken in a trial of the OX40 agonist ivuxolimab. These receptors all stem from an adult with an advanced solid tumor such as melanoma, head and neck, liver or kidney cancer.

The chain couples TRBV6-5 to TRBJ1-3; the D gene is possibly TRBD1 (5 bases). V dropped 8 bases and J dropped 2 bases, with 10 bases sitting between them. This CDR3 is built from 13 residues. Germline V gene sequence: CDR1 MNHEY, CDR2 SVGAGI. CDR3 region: CASQAGAGNTIYF. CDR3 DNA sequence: TGTGCCAGCCAGGCGGGGGCTGGAAACACCATATATTTT.

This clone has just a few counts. The CDR3 protein is CASSLDPLGYTF. For the CDR3, the DNA is TGTGCCAGCAGCTTGGACCCGTTAGGCTACACCTTC. The genes are TRBV7-9 and TRBJ1-2; no clear D. This CDR3 has 12 residues. Trimming left V 3 bases short and J 8 bases short, with 10 bases between. CDR1 and CDR2 from the germline V gene are SEHNR and FQNEAQ (reference sequence).

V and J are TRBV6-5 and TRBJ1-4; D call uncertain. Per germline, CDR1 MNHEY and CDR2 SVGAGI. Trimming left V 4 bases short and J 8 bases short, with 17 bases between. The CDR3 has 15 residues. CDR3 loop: CASSSRGSLGEKLFF. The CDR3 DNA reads TGTGCCAGCAGTTCCCGGGGAAGCCTGGGGGAAAAACTGTTTTTT.

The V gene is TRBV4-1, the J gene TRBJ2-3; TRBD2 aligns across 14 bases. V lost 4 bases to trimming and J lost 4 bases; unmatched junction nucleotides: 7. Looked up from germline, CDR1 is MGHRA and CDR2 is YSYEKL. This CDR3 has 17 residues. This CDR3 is CASSPERGLAGADTQYF. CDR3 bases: TGCGCCAGCAGCCCCGAGAGGGGACTAGCGGGAGCAGATACGCAGTATTTT.

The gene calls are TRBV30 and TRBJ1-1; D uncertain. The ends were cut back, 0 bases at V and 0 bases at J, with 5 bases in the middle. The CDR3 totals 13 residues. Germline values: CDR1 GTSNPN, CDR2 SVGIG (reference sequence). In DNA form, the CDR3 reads TGTGCCTGGAGTGTACATCTGAACACTGAAGCTTTCTTT. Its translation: CAWSVHLNTEAFF. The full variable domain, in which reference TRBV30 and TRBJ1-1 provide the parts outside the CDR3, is SQTIHQWPATLVQPVGSPLSLECTVEGTSNPNLYWYRQAAGRGLQLLFYSVGIGQISSEVPQNLSASRPQDRQFILSSKKLLLSDSGFYLCAWSVHLNTEAFFGQGTRLTVV.

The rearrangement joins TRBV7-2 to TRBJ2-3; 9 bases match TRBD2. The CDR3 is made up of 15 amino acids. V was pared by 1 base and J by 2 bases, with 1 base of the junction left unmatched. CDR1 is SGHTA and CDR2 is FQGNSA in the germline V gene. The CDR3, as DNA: TGTGCCAGCAGCTTAGGCGGGAGGGCCACAGATACGCAGTATTTT. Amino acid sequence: CASSLGGRATDTQYF.

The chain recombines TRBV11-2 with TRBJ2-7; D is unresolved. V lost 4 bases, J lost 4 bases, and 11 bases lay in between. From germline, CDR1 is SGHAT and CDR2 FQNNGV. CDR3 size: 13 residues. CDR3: CASSSDFGYEQYF. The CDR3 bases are TGTGCCAGCAGCTCTGATTTTGGTTACGAGCAGTACTTC.

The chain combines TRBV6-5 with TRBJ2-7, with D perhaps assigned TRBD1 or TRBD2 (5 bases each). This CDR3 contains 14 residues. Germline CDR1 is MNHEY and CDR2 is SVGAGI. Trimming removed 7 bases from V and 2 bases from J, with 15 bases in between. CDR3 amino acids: CASTHGATAYEQYF. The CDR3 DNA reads TGTGCCAGCACCCACGGGGCCACCGCCTACGAGCAGTACTTC.

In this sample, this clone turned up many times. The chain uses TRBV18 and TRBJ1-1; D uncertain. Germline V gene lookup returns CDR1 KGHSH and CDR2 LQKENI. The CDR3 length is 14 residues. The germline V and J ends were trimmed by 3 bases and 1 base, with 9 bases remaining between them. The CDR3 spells CASSPTAANTEAFF. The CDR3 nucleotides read TGTGCCAGCTCACCCACGGCGGCGAACACTGAAGCTTTCTTT.

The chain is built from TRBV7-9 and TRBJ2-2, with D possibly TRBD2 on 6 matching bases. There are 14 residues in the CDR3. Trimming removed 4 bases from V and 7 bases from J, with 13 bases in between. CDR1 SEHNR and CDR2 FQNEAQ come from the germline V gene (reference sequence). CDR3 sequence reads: CASSWRLGNGELFF. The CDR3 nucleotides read TGTGCCAGCAGCTGGAGACTAGGCAACGGGGAGCTGTTTTTT.

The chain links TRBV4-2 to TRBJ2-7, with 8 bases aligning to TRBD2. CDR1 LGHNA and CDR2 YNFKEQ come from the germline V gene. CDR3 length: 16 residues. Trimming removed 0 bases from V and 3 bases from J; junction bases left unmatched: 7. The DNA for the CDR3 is TGTGCCAGCAGCCAAGAATGGCGGGGGGCTAACTACGAGCAGTACTTC. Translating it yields CASSQEWRGANYEQYF.

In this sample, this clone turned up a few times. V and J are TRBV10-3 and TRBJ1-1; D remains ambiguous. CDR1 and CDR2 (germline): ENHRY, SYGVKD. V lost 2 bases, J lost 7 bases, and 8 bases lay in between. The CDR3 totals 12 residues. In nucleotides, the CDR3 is TGTGCCATCAGTGAGACTACTTATGAAGCTTTCTTT. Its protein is CAISETTYEAFF.

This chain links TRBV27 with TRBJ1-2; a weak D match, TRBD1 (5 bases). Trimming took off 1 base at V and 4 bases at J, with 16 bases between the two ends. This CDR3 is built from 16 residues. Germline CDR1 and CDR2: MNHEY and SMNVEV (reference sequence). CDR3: CASSLWGARGGYGYTF. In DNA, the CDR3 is TGTGCCAGCAGTTTATGGGGCGCTCGAGGAGGCTATGGCTACACCTTC.

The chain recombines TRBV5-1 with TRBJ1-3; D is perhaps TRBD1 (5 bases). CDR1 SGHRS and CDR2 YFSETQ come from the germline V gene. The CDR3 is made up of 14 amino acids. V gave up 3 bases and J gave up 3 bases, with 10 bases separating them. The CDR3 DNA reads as TGCGCCAGCAGCTCGGGGACGGGTGGAAACACCATATATTTT. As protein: CASSSGTGGNTIYF.

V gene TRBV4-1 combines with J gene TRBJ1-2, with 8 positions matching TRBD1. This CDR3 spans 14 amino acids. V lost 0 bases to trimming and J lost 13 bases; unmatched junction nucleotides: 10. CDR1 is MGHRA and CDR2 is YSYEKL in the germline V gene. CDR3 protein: CASSQDQSGGAGTF. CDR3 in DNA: TGCGCCAGCAGCCAAGATCAGTCAGGGGGCGCGGGCACCTTC.

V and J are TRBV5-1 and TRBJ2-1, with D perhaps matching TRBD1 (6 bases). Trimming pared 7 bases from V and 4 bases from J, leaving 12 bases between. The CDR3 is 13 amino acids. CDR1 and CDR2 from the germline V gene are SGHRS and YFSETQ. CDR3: CASGPQGYNEQFF. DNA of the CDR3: TGCGCCAGCGGTCCACAGGGATACAATGAGCAGTTCTTC.

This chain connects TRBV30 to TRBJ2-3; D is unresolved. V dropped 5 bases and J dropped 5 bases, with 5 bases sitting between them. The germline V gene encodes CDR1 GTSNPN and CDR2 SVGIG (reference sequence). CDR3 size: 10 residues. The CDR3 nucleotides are TGTGCCTGGGGTCAAGATACGCAGTATTTT. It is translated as CAWGQDTQYF.

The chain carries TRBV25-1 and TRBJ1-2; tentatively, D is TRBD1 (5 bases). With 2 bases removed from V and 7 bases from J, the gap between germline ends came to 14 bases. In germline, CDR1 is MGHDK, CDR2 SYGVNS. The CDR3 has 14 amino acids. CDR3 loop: CASSEQARGGGYTF. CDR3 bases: TGTGCCAGCAGTGAACAAGCTAGGGGAGGTGGCTACACCTTC.

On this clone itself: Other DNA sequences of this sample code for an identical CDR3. CDR3 loop: CASSVGSSSYEQYF. Written as DNA, the CDR3 is TGTGCCAGCAGCGTAGGTAGTAGCTCCTACGAGCAGTACTTC. The chain is built from TRBV9 and TRBJ2-7; unclear D gene. The CDR3 is 14 residues long. Between the trimmed V and J ends, which lost 0 bases and 0 bases, there was a span of 7 bases. CDR1 and CDR2 from the germline V gene are SGDLS and YYNGEE. The variable domain in full, completed from reference TRBV9 and TRBJ2-7, reads DSGVTQTPKHLITATGQRVTLRCSPRSGDLSVYWYQQSLDQGLQFLIQYYNGEERAKGNILERFSAQQFPDLHSELNLSSLELGDSALYFCASSVGSSSYEQYFGPGTRLTVT.

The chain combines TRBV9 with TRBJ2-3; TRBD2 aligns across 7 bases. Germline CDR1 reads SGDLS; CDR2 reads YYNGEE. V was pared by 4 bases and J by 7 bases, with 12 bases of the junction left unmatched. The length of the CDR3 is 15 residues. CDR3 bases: TGTGCCAGCAGCTCCGGGACTATGGTTTTAAATACGCAGTATTTT. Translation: CASSSGTMVLNTQYF.

The CDR3 protein is CSVEAKQGQQQYF. CDR3 sequence (DNA): TGCAGCGTTGAAGCCAAACAGGGGCAGCAGCAGTACTTC. The rearrangement uses TRBV29-1 and TRBJ2-7; 7 positions agree with TRBD1. Germline CDR1 and CDR2: SQVTM and ANQGSEA. The CDR3 loop spans 13 amino acids. After removal of 1 base from V and 8 bases from J, the junction contained 8 bases not matched to a gene.

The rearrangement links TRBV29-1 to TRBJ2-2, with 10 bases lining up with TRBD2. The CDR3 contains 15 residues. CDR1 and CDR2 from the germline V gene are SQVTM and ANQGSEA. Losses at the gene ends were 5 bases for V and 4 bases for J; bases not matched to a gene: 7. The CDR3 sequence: CSVSFGLAATGELFF. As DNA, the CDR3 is TGCAGCGTTTCTTTTGGACTAGCGGCCACCGGGGAGCTGTTTTTT.

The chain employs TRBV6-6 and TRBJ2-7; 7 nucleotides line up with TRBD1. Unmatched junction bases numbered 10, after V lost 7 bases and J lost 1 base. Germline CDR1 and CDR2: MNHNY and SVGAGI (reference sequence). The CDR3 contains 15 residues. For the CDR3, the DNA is TGTGCCAGCACGCCGTCCGGGACAGCATCCTACGAGCAGTACTTC. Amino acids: CASTPSGTASYEQYF.

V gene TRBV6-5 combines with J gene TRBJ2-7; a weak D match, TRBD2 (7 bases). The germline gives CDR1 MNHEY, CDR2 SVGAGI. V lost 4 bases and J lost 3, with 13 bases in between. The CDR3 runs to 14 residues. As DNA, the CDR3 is TGTGCCAGCAGTTGGGGGGCGGGGGTCTACGAGCAGTACTTC. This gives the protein CASSWGAGVYEQYF.

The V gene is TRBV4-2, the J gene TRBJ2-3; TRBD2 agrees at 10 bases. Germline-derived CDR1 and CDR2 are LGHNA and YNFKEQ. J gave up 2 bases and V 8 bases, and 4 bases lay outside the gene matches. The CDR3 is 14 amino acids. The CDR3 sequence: CASGLAGDTDTQYF. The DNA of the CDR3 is TGTGCCAGCGGGCTAGCGGGGGACACAGATACGCAGTATTTT.

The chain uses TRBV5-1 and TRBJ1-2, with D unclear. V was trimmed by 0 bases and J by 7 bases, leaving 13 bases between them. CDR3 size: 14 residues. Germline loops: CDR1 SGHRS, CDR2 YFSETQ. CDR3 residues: CASSLGDIPAGYTF. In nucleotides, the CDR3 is TGCGCCAGCAGCTTGGGAGACATCCCGGCTGGCTACACCTTC.

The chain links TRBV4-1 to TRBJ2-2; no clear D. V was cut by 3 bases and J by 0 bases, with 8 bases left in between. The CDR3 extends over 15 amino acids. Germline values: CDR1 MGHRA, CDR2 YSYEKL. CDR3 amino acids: CASSQIGANTGELFF. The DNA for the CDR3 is TGCGCCAGCAGCCAGATAGGAGCGAACACCGGGGAGCTGTTTTTT.